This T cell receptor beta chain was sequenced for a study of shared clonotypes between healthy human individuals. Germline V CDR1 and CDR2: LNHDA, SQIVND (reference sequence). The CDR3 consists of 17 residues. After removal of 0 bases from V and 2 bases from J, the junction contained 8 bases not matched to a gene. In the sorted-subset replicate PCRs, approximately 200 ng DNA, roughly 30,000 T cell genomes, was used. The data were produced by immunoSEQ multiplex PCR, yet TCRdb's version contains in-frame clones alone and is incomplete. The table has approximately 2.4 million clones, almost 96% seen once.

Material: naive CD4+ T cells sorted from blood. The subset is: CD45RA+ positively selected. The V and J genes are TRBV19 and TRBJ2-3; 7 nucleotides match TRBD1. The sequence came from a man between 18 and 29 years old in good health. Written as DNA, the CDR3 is TGTGCCAGTAGTATAGAAACTCCAGGGGGATTCACAGATACGCAGTATTTT. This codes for CASSIETPGGFTDTQYF.